This T cell receptor (beta chain) stems from a study of T-cell reconstitution after alpha-beta-depleted transplantation in children. Overall study findings and caveats: From surviving recipient T cells and thymic progenitors came the high day-60 TCRbeta diversity observed in some patients. Hyperexpanded clones declined; after one year, newly produced T cells mostly supplied diversity. Expanded clones from the graft, numbering several hundred, reportedly supplied alpha-beta T cells about two months after transplant.

A library of TCRbeta sequences, prepared with unique molecular identifiers, was generated. TCRdb processed the PCR reads anew with MiXCR; each CDR3 protein has one entry. The table includes some 830,000 distinct CDR3 sequences, 15% to 20% detected once. A note on this clonotype: The antigen is not known.

V was trimmed by 2 bases and J by 0 bases, leaving 7 bases between them. This CDR3 contains 15 residues. Germline-derived CDR1 and CDR2 are LNHDA and SQIVND (reference sequence). This TCR was sampled from a male patient aged 10 to 17 who had a stem cell transplant for acute lymphoblastic leukemia, so the T cells may come from the graft donor. J is TRBJ1-4 and V is TRBV19; no clear D gene. The sequencing here drew on PBMCs, mostly from graft donor cells, taken 360 days after TCRalphabeta/CD19-depleted stem cell transplant. The CDR3: CASSIRPATNEKLFF. As DNA, the CDR3 is TGTGCCAGTAGTATAAGGCCGGCAACTAATGAAAAACTGTTTTTT.